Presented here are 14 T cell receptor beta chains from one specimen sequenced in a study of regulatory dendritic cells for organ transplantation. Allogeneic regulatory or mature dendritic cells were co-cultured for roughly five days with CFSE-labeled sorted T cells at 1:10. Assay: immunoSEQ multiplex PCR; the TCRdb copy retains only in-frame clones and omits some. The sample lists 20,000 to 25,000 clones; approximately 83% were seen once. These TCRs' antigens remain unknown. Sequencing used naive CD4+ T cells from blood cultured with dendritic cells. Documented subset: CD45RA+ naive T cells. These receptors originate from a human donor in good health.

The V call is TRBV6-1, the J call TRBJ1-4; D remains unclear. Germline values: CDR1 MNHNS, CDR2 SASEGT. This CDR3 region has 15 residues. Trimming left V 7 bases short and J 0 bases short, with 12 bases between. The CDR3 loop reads CASNPHTSTNEKLFF. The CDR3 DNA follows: TGTGCCAGCAATCCGCATACTTCAACTAATGAAAAACTGTTTTTT.

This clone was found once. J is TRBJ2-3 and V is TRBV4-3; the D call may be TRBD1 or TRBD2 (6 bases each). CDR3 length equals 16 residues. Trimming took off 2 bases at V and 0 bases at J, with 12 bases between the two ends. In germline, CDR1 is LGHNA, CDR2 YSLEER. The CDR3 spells CASSQHGGPSTDTQYF. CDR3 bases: TGCGCCAGCAGCCAACACGGGGGCCCGAGCACAGATACGCAGTATTTT.

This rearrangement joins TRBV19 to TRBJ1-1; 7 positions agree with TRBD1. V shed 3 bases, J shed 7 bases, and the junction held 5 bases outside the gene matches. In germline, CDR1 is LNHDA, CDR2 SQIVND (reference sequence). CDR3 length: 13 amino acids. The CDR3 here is CASSIYRGGEAFF. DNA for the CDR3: TGTGCCAGTAGTATCTACAGGGGAGGTGAAGCTTTCTTT.

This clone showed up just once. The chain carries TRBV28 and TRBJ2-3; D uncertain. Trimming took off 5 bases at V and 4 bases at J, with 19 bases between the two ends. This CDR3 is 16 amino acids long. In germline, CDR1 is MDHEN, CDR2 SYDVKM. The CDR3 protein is CASSIGPVSGADTQYF. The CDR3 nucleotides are TGTGCCAGCAGTATAGGACCAGTGAGTGGGGCAGATACGCAGTATTTT. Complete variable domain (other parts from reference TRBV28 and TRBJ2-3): DVKVTQSSRYLVKRTGEKVFLECVQDMDHENMFWYRQDPGLGLRLIYFSYDVKMKEKGDIPEGYSVSREKKERFSLILESASTNQTSMYLCASSIGPVSGADTQYFGPGTRLTVL.

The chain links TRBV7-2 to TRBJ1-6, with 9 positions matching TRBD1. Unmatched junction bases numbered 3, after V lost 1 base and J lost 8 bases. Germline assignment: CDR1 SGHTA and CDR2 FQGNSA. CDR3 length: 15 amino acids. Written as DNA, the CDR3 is TGTGCCAGCAGCTTAGGGGGGACAGGGTATTCACCCCTCCACTTT. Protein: CASSLGGTGYSPLHF.

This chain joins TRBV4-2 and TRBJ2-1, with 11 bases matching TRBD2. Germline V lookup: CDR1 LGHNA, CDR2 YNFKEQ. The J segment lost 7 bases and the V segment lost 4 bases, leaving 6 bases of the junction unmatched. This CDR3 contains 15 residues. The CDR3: CASSLTSGSSNEQFF. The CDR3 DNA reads TGTGCCAGCAGCCTTACTAGCGGGAGTTCTAATGAGCAGTTCTTC.

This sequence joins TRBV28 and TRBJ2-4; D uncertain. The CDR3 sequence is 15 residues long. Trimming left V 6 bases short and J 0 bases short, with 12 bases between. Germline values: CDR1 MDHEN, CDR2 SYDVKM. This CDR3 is CASSPDRVAKNIQYF. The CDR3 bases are TGTGCCAGCAGCCCCGACCGAGTAGCCAAAAACATTCAGTACTTC.

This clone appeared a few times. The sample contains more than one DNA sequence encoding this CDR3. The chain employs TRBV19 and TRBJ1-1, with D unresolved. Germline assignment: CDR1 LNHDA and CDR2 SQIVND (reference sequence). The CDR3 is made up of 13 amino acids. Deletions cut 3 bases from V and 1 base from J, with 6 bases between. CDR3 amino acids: CASSIRGNTEAFF. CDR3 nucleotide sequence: TGTGCCAGTAGTATCCGGGGGAACACTGAAGCTTTCTTT.

CDR3 sequence (DNA): TGTGCCAGCAGCGTAGCTACAGGGGGGCAATATAATGAAAAACTGTTTTTT. Translated: CASSVATGGQYNEKLFF. The gene calls are TRBV9 and TRBJ1-4; TRBD1 matches at 8 bases. The CDR3 totals 17 residues. The junction had 8 bases not matched to a gene; V was cut back by 0 bases and J by 4 bases. Germline CDR1 SGDLS, CDR2 YYNGEE.

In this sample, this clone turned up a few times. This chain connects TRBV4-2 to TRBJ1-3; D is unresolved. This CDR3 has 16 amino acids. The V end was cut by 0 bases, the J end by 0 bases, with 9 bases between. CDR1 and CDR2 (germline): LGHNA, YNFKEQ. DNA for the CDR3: TGTGCCAGCAGCCAAGAAGGCCAGATCTCTGGAAACACCATATATTTT. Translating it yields CASSQEGQISGNTIYF.

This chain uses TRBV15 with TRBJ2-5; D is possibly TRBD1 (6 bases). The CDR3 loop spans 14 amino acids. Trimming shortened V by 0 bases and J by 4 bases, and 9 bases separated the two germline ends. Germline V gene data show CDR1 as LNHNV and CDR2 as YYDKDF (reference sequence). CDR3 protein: CATSRDRGPETQYF. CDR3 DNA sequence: TGTGCCACCAGCAGAGACAGGGGCCCAGAGACCCAGTACTTC. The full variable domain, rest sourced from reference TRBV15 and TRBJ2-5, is DAMVIQNPRYQVTQFGKPVTLSCSQTLNHNVMYWYQQKSSQAPKLLFHYYDKDFNNEADTPDNFQSRRPNTSFCFLDIRSPGLGDTAMYLCATSRDRGPETQYFGPGTRLLVL.

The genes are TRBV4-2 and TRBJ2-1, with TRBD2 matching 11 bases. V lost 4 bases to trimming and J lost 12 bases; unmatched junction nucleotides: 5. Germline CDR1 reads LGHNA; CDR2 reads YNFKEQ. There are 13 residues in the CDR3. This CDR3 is CASSRGLAESQFF. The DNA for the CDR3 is TGTGCCAGCAGCCGGGGACTAGCGGAATCGCAGTTCTTC.

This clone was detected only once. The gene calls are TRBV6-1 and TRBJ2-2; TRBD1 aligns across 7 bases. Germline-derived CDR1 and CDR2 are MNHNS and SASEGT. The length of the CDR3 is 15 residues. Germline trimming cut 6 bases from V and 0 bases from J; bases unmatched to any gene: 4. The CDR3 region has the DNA TGTGCCAGCAGGACGACAGGGCCGAACACCGGGGAGCTGTTTTTT. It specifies CASRTTGPNTGELFF.

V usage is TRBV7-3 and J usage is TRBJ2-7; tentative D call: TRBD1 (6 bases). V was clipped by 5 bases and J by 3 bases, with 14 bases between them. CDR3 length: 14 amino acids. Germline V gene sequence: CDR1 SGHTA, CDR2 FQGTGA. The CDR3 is CASSRTDVGYEQYF. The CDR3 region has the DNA TGTGCCAGCAGCCGGACAGATGTAGGCTACGAGCAGTACTTC.